This T cell receptor beta chain originates from a study of shared clonotypes between healthy human individuals. Background on the study: CD4 naive and memory got three plates each, CD8 naive two, CD8 memory one. Study findings and constraints: It was observed that roughly 5.5% of naive CD4 clonotypes were shared across a few donors. The generation probabilities recorded for non-shared clonotypes fell below those of clonotypes shared by all four donors.

With respect to this clone: Antigen specificity is unknown.

Germline values: CDR1 SGHRS, CDR2 YFSETQ. The CDR3 consists of 11 residues. Between the trimmed V and J ends, which lost 3 bases and 2 bases, there was a span of 2 bases. Generated by immunoSEQ multiplex PCR, the TCRdb table keeps only in-frame clones and is missing some. The data hold roughly 660,000 clones, with 90% observed a single time. The source is a man younger than 30 in good health. Some clones in this sample may be carry-over from other donors' samples. The V call is TRBV5-1, the J call TRBJ2-5; D unresolved. The specimen sequenced was memory CD8+ T cells from PBMCs. As to subset: CD45RO+ cells pooled with CCR7-negative TemRA cells. Here the CDR3 reads CASSWQETQYF. The CDR3, as DNA: TGCGCCAGCAGCTGGCAAGAGACCCAGTACTTC.